Listed below are T cell receptor beta chains from one sample, sequenced in a study of T cells in Graves' hyperthyroidism and ophthalmopathy. In TCRdb, the multiplex PCR reads were re-called with MiXCR into one record per CDR3 protein. Seen here are approximately 220,000 distinct CDR3 sequences, roughly 18% observed once, and the top ten hold about 45%. The specimen was blood. These receptors originate from a man aged 40-49 years with Graves' hyperthyroidism. The CDR3 runs from the conserved cysteine through the conserved F or W. D genes are given only for firm matches. A row's size may be missing; if present it is once, few, many or a size class.

D	size	V	J	DNA	CDR3
-	-	TRBV28	TRBJ1-2	TGTGCCAGCAGCGAAACAGGCCCACCGAGGTTAGGCTACACCTTC	CASSETGPPRLGYTF
-	-	TRBV24-1	TRBJ2-3	TGTGCCACCAGTGAAGGGGGTCGCACAGATACGCAGTATTTT	CATSEGGRTDTQYF
-	-	TRBV6-5	TRBJ2-1	TGTGCCAGCAGTTACTCGACAGAACCCTACAATGAGCAGTTCTTC	CASSYSTEPYNEQFF
-	few	TRBV25-1	TRBJ1-4	TGTGCCAGCAGGCCGGGCGGTGAAAAACTGTTTTTT	CASRPGGEKLFF
TRBD2	-	TRBV2	TRBJ2-3	TGTGCCAGCAGTTTTCCTCCGGGAGAACGCCTAGCGGGGAGAAGCGGCACAGATACGCAGTATTTT	CASSFPPGERLAGRSGTDTQYF
-	many	TRBV18	TRBJ2-1	TGTGCCAGCTCACCACGAAGGGGACAAGGGGAGAAGCAGTTCTTC	CASSPRRGQGEKQFF
TRBD1	-	TRBV19	TRBJ2-7	TGTGCCAGTAGTCCACAGGGGGGCTACGAGCAGTACTTC	CASSPQGGYEQYF
-	few	TRBV30	TRBJ1-4	TGTGCCTGGAGTGTAATTGGGGGCAGGATTGAAAAACTGTTTTTT	CAWSVIGGRIEKLFF
TRBD1	-	TRBV11-2	TRBJ2-2	TGTGCCAGCAGCCCTCGGCCGGACAGGGGGGCCACCGGGGAGCTGTTTTTT	CASSPRPDRGATGELFF
-	many	TRBV20-1	TRBJ2-5	TGCAGTGCCTTCGACCGATTAGGGCAAGAGACCCAGTACTTC	CSAFDRLGQETQYF
TRBD2	many	TRBV11-3	TRBJ2-1	TGTGCCAGCAGTCAGCGGGGGTGGAATGAGCAGTTCTTC	CASSQRGWNEQFF
-	few	TRBV9	TRBJ2-2	TGTGCCAGCAGCGCCCCTCTGACCGGGGAGCTGTTTTTT	CASSAPLTGELFF
TRBD2	-	TRBV5-1	TRBJ2-5	TGCGCCAGCAGCTTCCAGACTAGCGGGGGACAAGAGACCCAGTACTTC	CASSFQTSGGQETQYF
TRBD1	-	TRBV5-4	TRBJ2-7	TGTGCCAGCAGCTTGGCCTCGACAGGGGGGGCTTACGAGCAGTACTTC	CASSLASTGGAYEQYF
-	many	TRBV11-2	TRBJ2-2	TGTGCCAGCAGCTTAGAACAGCTACTTACCGGGGAGCTGTTTTTT	CASSLEQLLTGELFF
-	many	TRBV7-9	TRBJ2-1	TGTGCCAGCAGCCCACTGGGGGGTGAGCAGTTCTTC	CASSPLGGEQFF
-	few	TRBV9	TRBJ2-2	TGTGCCAGCAGCCCTAGCAGGACCGGGGAGCTGTTTTTT	CASSPSRTGELFF
TRBD1	many	TRBV5-5	TRBJ1-6	TGTGCCAGCAGCGCGGGACAGGGGAAAGCTTCGCGGAATTCACCCCTCCACTTT	CASSAGQGKASRNSPLHF
-	few	TRBV7-8	TRBJ1-5	TGTGCCAGCAATGCGGGCCTCAATCAGCCCCAGCATTTT	CASNAGLNQPQHF
-	many	TRBV5-1	TRBJ2-1	TGCGCCAGCAGCTTGCACACTGAGCAGTTCTTC	CASSLHTEQFF
TRBD1	-	TRBV20-1	TRBJ2-2	TGCAGTGCTAGAGAGAGCACAGGGGGCAACGGGGAGCTGTTTTTT	CSARESTGGNGELFF
-	many	TRBV30	TRBJ1-5	TGTGCCTGGAGTCAGGGTTCCGGTCAGCCCCAGCATTTT	CAWSQGSGQPQHF
TRBD2	few	TRBV7-9	TRBJ2-3	TGTGCCAGCAGCCCCCCTGAGGGGCTAGCGGGGCCCAGCACAGATACGCAGTATTTT	CASSPPEGLAGPSTDTQYF
-	many	TRBV3-1	TRBJ2-3	TGTGCCAGCAGCCAAGGCGGTACAGATACGCAGTATTTT	CASSQGGTDTQYF
-	many	TRBV12-3/TRBV12-4	TRBJ2-7	TGTGCCAGCAGTTTAGGGCAGCCACCCTACGAGCAGTACTTC	CASSLGQPPYEQYF
TRBD1	many	TRBV28	TRBJ1-5	TGTGCCAGCAGGGACAGGGTATCTGGGTATCAGCCCCAGCATTTT	CASRDRVSGYQPQHF
-	many	TRBV13	TRBJ2-5	TGTGCCAGCAGCTCGCGCCGGGACAACCAAGAGACCCAGTACTTC	CASSSRRDNQETQYF
-	many	TRBV11-3	TRBJ2-3	TGTGCCAGCAGCCTCGAGCGAGAAGATACGCAGTATTTT	CASSLEREDTQYF
-	many	TRBV20-1	TRBJ1-2	TGCAGTGCTAGGGAGGGGGGCTATGGCTACACCTTC	CSAREGGYGYTF
-	many	TRBV28	TRBJ1-2	TGTGCCAGCAGTTTGGAAGGGGACCCGAACTATGGCTACACCTTC	CASSLEGDPNYGYTF
-	many	TRBV5-1	TRBJ2-3	TGCGCCAGCAGCGATGGACCCCCCGGCACAGATACGCAGTATTTT	CASSDGPPGTDTQYF
-	many	TRBV7-2	TRBJ1-6	TGTGCCAGCAGCTTCCGGGGGTCCTATAATTCACCCCTCCACTTT	CASSFRGSYNSPLHF
-	many	TRBV6-2/TRBV6-3	TRBJ1-1	TGTGCCAGCAGTTACGAGATGGGTCGGAACACTGAAGCTTTCTTT	CASSYEMGRNTEAFF
TRBD1	many	TRBV7-9	TRBJ2-7	TGTGCCAGCCAACCCCCAGGGGGCTTCTACGAGCAGTACTTC	CASQPPGGFYEQYF